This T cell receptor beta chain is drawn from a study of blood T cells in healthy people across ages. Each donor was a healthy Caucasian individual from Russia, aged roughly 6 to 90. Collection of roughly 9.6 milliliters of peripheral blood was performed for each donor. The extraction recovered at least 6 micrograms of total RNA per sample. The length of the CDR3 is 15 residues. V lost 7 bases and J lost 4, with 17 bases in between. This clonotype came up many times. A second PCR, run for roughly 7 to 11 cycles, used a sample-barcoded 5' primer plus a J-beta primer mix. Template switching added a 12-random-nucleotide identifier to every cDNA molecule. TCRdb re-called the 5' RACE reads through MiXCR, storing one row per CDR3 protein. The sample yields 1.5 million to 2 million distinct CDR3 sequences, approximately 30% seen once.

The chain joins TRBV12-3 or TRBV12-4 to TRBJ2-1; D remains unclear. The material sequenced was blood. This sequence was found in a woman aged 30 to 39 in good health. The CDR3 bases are TGTGCCAGCACCCTGTCAGGCAGATTTTACAATGAGCAGTTCTTC. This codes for CASTLSGRFYNEQFF.